This T cell receptor beta chain appears in the sequencing data of a study of identical twins. Notes on the study in general: High-abundance cord blood beta clonotypes had fewer insertions; memory repertoires showed none.

This clonotype has ten or more counts. Its matching antigen is unknown. CDR1 is KGHSH, CDR2 LQKENI, per germline. The CDR3 length is 16 residues. V lost 6 bases and J lost 0, with 14 bases in between. TCRdb ran MiXCR on the 5' RACE reads and lists one entry per CDR3 protein. The sample has approximately 700,000 distinct CDR3 sequences, about 18% seen once; the top ten hold over 10%. These records were also assigned to another study, of T cells expressing NK-cell markers. This second study notes: TCR beta repertoires came from sorted CD3+CD56+NKG2C+, CD3+CD56+NKG2C- and CD3+CD56-NKG2C+ T cells. In the group of eight sequenced donors, seven were HCMV-seropositive and one was seronegative.

Sequenced sample: PBMCs. This receptor was identified in a woman aged 18-29 years in good health. The J gene is TRBJ2-2, the V gene TRBV18; tentatively, D is TRBD1 (5 bases). The CDR3, as DNA: TGTGCCAGCTCCCCTTTACAGACAGCGAACACCGGGGAGCTGTTTTTT. Translated, it gives CASSPLQTANTGELFF. The full variable domain, with the rest looked up from reference TRBV18 and TRBJ2-2, is NAGVMQNPRHLVRRRGQEARLRCSPMKGHSHVYWYRQLPEEGLKFMVYLQKENIIDESGMPKERFSAEFPKEGPSILRIQQVVRGDSAAYFCASSPLQTANTGELFFGEGSRLTVL.